This TCR beta chain stems from a study of T cell clones after liver transplantation. Study summary: TCRbeta sequencing after a pre-transplant mixed lymphocyte reaction identified graft-donor-reactive clones, later tracked in post-transplant blood. Three of eight recipients were HCV-positive; others had non-autoimmune, non-viral indications.

Some clones are missing from TCRdb's copy, which holds only in-frame ones; the method was immunoSEQ multiplex PCR. Counted here are around 6,100 clones, over 75% occurring once; the ten biggest clones make up more than 35%. Overall study findings and caveats: Post-transplant time points were not standardized, so conclusions are preliminary. The donor-reactive repertoire was only partly measurable in a couple of subjects, lacking donor cells.

This clone was seen a single time. The antigen is unknown. The CDR3 totals 14 residues. Between the trimmed V and J ends, which lost 5 bases and 0 bases, there was a span of 11 bases. Germline CDR1 is SGHVS and CDR2 is FQNEAQ. The specimen was CD8+ T cells from blood, collected before liver transplant. The chain carries TRBV7-8 and TRBJ2-7, with a tentative D call TRBD2 (6 bases). This receptor was identified in a human donor who received a liver transplant. The CDR3 DNA reads as TGTGCCAGCAGCCCAGCGGGTCTCTCCTACGAGCAGTACTTC. Protein: CASSPAGLSYEQYF.